These 5 T cell receptor beta chains came from one sample sequenced in a study of T cells in localized non-small cell lung cancer. Method: immunoSEQ multiplex PCR; TCRdb's copy keeps in-frame clones and lacks some. The table shows about 59,000 clones, with about 90% occurring only once. Specimen: peripheral blood, collected before any cancer treatment. The origin of the receptors is a man aged 40 to 69 with stage I squamous cell lung carcinoma.

This clone was found a few times. V and J are TRBV19 and TRBJ1-1, with D unclear. CDR3 length: 13 amino acids. In germline, CDR1 is LNHDA, CDR2 SQIVND (reference sequence). V dropped 7 bases and J dropped 1 base, with 10 bases sitting between them. This chain's CDR3 is CASTGLGNTEAFF. The DNA for the CDR3 is TGTGCCAGTACTGGATTGGGGAACACTGAAGCTTTCTTT. The variable domain in full, with the rest retrieved from reference TRBV19 and TRBJ1-1, is DGGITQSPKYLFRKEGQNVTLSCEQNLNHDAMYWYRQDPGQGLRLIYYSQIVNDFQKGDIAEGYSVSREKKESFPLTVTSAQKNPTAFYLCASTGLGNTEAFFGQGTRLTVV.

This clone appeared once. The chain is built from TRBV6-4 and TRBJ2-3; a possible D gene is TRBD2 (5 bases). The CDR3 extends over 13 amino acids. The V gene lost 0 bases and the J gene lost 11 bases, with 12 bases spanning the gap. Germline loops: CDR1 MRHNA, CDR2 SNTAGT. The CDR3 region has the DNA TGTGCCAGCAGTGACTCGGTGAGGGCCAAGCAGTATTTT. It codes for CASSDSVRAKQYF.

On this clone itself: This CDR3 is also generated by other DNA sequences in the sample. The V and J genes are TRBV7-2 and TRBJ2-3, with D unclear. CDR1 SGHTA and CDR2 FQGNSA come from the germline V gene. CDR3 size: 13 residues. The V end lost 1 base, the J end lost 5 bases, and 7 bases lay between the germline ends. The CDR3 DNA follows: TGTGCCAGCAGCTTAGACCTCGGAGATACGCAGTATTTT. This codes for CASSLDLGDTQYF.

This chain connects TRBV19 to TRBJ2-7; 11 bases line up with TRBD1. The trim removed 2 bases at V and 4 bases at J, leaving 7 bases unmatched. Per germline, CDR1 LNHDA and CDR2 SQIVND (reference sequence). This CDR3 has 16 amino acids. This chain's CDR3 is CASSIRGQGALYEQYF. The CDR3 DNA is TGTGCCAGTAGTATACGAGGACAGGGGGCGTTATACGAGCAGTACTTC.

This clone is a singleton in its sample. V and J are TRBV29-1 and TRBJ1-2; 7 nucleotides match TRBD1. This CDR3 has 13 residues. Trimming removed 3 bases from V and 5 bases from J; junction bases left unmatched: 6. CDR1 is SQVTM, CDR2 ANQGSEA, per germline. Here the CDR3 reads CSVDTGAGYGYTF. CDR3 DNA sequence: TGCAGCGTTGACACAGGGGCTGGGTATGGCTACACCTTC. Variable domain in full (rest from reference TRBV29-1 and TRBJ1-2): SAVISQKPSRDICQRGTSLTIQCQVDSQVTMMFWYRQQPGQSLTLIATANQGSEATYESGFVIDKFPISRPNLTFSTLTVSNMSPEDSSIYLCSVDTGAGYGYTFGSGTRLTVV.